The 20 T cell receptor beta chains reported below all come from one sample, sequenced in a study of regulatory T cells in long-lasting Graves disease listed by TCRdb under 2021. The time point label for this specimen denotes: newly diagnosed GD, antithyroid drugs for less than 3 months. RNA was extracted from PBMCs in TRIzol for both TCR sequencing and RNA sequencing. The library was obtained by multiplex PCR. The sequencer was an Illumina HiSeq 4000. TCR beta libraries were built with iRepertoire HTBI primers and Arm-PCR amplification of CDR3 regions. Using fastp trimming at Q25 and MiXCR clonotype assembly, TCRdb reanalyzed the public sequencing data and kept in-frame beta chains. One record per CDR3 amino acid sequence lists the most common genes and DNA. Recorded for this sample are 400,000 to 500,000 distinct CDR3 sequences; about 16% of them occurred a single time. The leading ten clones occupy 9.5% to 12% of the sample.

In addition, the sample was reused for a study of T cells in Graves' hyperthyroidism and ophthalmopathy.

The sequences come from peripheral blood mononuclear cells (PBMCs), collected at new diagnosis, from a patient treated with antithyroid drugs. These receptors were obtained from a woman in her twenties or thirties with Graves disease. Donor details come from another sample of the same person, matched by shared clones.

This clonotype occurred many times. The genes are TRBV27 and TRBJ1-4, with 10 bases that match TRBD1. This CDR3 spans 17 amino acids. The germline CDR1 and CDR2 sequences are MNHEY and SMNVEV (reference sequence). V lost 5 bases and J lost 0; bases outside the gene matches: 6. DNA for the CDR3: TGTGCCAGCAGTCGCCGACAGGGGGCCACAACTAATGAAAAACTGTTTTTT. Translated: CASSRRQGATTNEKLFF.

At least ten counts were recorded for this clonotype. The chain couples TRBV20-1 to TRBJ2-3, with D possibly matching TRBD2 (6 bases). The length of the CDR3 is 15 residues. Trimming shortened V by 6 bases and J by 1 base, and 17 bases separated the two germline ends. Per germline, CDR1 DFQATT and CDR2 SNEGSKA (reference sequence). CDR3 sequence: CSAIPAGRGTDTQYF. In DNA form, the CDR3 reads TGCAGTGCGATCCCCGCGGGACGGGGCACAGATACGCAGTATTTT.

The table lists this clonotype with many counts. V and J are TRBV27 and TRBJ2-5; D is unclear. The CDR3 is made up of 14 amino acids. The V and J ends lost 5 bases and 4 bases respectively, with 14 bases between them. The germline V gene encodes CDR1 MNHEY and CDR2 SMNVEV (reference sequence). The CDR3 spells CASSPRTDGETQYF. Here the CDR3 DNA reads TGTGCCAGCAGTCCAAGGACCGACGGAGAGACCCAGTACTTC.

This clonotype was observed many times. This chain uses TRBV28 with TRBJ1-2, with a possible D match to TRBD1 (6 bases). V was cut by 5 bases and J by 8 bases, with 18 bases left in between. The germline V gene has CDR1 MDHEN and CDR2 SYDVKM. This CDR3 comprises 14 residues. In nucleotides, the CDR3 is TGTGCCAGCAGTCCTCCGGGACATCCTCTCGGCTACACCTTC. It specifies CASSPPGHPLGYTF.

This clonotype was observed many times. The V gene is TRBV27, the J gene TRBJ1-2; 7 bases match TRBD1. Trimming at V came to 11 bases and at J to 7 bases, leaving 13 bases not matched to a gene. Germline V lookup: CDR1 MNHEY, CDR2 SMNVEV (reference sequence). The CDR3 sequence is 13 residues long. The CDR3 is CAAAQGYSSGYTF. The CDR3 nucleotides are TGTGCCGCCGCACAGGGGTATTCCTCTGGCTACACCTTC.

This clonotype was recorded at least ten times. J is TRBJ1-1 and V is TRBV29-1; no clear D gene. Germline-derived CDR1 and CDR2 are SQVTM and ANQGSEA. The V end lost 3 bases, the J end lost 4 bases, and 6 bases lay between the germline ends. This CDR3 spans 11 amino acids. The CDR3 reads CSVDWSTEAFF. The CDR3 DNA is TGCAGCGTTGATTGGAGCACTGAAGCTTTCTTT.

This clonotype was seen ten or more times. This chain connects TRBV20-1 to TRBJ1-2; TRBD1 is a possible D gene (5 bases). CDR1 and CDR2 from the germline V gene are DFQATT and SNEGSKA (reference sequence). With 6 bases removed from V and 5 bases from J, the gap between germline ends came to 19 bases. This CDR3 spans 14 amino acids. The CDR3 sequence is CSARKEAPGYGYTF. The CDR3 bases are TGCAGTGCCAGAAAGGAGGCACCAGGGTATGGCTACACCTTC.

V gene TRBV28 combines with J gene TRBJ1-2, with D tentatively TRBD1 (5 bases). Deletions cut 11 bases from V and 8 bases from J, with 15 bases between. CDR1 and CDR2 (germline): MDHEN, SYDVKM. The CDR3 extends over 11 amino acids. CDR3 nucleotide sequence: TGTGCCCTCAGGGCCTGGGAGGGCTACACCTTC. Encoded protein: CALRAWEGYTF.

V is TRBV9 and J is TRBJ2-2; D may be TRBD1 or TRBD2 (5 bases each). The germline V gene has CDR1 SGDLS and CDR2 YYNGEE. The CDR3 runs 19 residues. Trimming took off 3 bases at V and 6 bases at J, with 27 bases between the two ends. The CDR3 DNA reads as TGTGCCAGCAGCGAACGCCGGGACCCATCTCCCGAGCGGTCCGGGGAGCTGTTTTTT. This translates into CASSERRDPSPERSGELFF.

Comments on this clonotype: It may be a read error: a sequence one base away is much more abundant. The CDR3 region has the DNA TGTACCAGCAGCTCTACAGGGCTTTTAGGAGAGACCCAGTACTTC. This sequence encodes CTSSSTGLLGETQYF. The chain recombines TRBV7-8 with TRBJ2-5; maybe TRBD1 (6 bases). CDR3 length: 15 amino acids. The germline CDR1 and CDR2 sequences are SGHVS and FQNEAQ. Full variable domain (missing parts from reference TRBV7-8 and TRBJ2-5): GAGVSQSPRYKVAKRGQDVALRCDPISGHVSLFWYQQALGQGPEFLTYFQNEAQLDKSGLPSDRFFAERPEGSVSTLKIQRTQQEDSAVYLCTSSSTGLLGETQYFGPGTRLLVL.

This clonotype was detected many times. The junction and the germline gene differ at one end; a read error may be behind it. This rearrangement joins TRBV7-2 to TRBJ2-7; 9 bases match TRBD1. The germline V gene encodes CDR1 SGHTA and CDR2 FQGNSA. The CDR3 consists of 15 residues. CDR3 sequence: CASSSHRDRAYEQYF. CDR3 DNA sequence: TGCGCCAGCAGCTCTCACCGGGACAGGGCCTACGAGCAGTACTTC.

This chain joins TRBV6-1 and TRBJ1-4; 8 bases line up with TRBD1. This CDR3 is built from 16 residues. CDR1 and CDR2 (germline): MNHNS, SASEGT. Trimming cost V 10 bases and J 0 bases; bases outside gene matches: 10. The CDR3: CATNPGQGTTNEKLFF. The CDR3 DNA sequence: TGTGCCACAAACCCAGGACAGGGAACAACTAATGAAAAACTGTTTTTT.

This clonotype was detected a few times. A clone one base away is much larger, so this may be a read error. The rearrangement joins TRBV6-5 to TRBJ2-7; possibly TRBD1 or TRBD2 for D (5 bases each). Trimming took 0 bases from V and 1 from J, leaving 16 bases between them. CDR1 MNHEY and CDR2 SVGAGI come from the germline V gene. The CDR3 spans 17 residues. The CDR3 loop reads CASSYSGARGVSYEQYF. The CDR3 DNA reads TGTGCCAGCAGTTACTCCGGGGCCCGAGGGGTGTCCTACGAGCAGTACTTC.

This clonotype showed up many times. DNA of the CDR3: TGTGCCAGCAGCTCCTGGTCGGGACGGACCGCGGGAGAGCAGTTCTTC. Amino acids: CASSSWSGRTAGEQFF. The V gene is TRBV11-2, the J gene TRBJ2-1, with a possible D match to TRBD2 (6 bases). CDR3 size: 16 residues. CDR1 and CDR2 from the germline V gene are SGHAT and FQNNGV. V was pared by 4 bases and J by 10 bases, with 23 bases between.

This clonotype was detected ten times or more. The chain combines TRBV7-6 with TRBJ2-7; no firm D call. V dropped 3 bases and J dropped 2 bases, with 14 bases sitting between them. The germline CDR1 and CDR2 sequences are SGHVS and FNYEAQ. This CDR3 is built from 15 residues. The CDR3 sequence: CASSFGVWGTYEQYF. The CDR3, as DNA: TGTGCCAGCAGCTTTGGGGTTTGGGGAACCTACGAGCAGTACTTC.

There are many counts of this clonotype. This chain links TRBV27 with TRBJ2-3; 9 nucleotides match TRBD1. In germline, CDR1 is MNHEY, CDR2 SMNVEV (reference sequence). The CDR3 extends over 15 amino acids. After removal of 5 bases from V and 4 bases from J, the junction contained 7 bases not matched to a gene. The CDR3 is CASSTQGAGADTQYF. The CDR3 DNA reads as TGTGCCAGCAGTACACAGGGGGCGGGGGCAGATACGCAGTATTTT.

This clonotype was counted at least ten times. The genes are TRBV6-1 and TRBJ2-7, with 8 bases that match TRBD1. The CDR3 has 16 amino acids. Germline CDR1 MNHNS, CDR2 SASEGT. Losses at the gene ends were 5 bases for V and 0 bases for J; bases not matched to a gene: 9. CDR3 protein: CASSPPRTGSSYEQYF. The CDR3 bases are TGTGCCAGCAGTCCACCTCGGACAGGGAGCTCCTACGAGCAGTACTTC.

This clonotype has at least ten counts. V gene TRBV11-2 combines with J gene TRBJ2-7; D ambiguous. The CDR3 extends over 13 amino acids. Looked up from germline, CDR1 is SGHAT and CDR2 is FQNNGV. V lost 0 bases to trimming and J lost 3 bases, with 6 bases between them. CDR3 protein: CASSLETSYEQYF. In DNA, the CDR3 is TGTGCCAGCAGCTTAGAGACCAGCTACGAGCAGTACTTC.

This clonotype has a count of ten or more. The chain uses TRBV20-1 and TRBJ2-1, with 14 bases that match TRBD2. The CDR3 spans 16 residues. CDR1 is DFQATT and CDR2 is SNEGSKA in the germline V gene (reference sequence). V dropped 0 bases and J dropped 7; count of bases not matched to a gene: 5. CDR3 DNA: TGCAGTGCTAGAGATACGGGACTAGCGGGAGTTAATGAGCAGTTCTTC. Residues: CSARDTGLAGVNEQFF.

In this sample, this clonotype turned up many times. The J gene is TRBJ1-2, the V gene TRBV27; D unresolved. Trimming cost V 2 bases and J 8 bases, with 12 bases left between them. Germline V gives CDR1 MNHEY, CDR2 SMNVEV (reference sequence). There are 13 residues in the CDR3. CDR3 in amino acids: CASSLGPGIGYTF. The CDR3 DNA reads TGTGCCAGCAGTTTAGGTCCGGGGATCGGCTACACCTTC.